The 21 T cell receptor beta chains below come from one sample, sequenced in a study of blood T cell repertoires in COVID-19. The table came from immunoSEQ multiplex PCR; TCRdb's copy has only in-frame clones and leaves some out. Of more than 85,000 clones in the sample, roughly 88% were seen once. Sequenced material: peripheral blood. Source of these receptors: a human donor in a cohort sampled during active COVID-19.

This clone was counted a single time. This chain joins TRBV7-2 and TRBJ1-6; no definite D call. This CDR3 has 11 residues. Germline V CDR1 and CDR2: SGHTA, FQGNSA. The V end lost 5 bases, the J end lost 14 bases, and 10 bases lay between the germline ends. The CDR3 nucleotides read TGTGCCAGCAGCATGAGCTTAACCCTCCACTTT. Residues: CASSMSLTLHF.

This chain joins TRBV28 and TRBJ1-5, with 8 positions matching TRBD1. The CDR3 covers 15 residues. The ends lost 8 bases at V and 7 bases at J; junction bases unmatched: 13. Germline CDR1 reads MDHEN; CDR2 reads SYDVKM. CDR3 sequence reads: CASRKPAGGIQPQHF. In nucleotides, the CDR3 is TGTGCCAGCCGCAAACCGGCAGGGGGCATCCAGCCCCAGCATTTT.

This sequence joins TRBV7-2 and TRBJ1-1, with a tentative D call TRBD1 (5 bases). Germline CDR1 and CDR2: SGHTA and FQGNSA. Trimming took 0 bases from V and 6 from J, leaving 8 bases between them. This CDR3 spans 13 amino acids. The CDR3 spells CASSLARGSEAFF. The DNA of the CDR3 is TGTGCCAGCAGCTTAGCGCGGGGGTCTGAAGCTTTCTTT.

The rearrangement uses TRBV7-2 and TRBJ2-7; TRBD2 agrees at 15 bases. The junction had 13 bases not matched to a gene; V was cut back by 2 bases and J by 11 bases. The CDR3 is 17 residues long. Per the germline V gene, CDR1 is SGHTA and CDR2 is FQGNSA. The CDR3 sequence: CASSLLSTGLAGGSEYF. Written as DNA, the CDR3 is TGTGCCAGCAGCTTATTATCGACCGGACTAGCGGGGGGGTCGGAGTACTTC.

The chain joins TRBV10-2 to TRBJ1-1; TRBD1 might be the D (6 bases). This CDR3 comprises 15 residues. CDR1 and CDR2 from the germline V gene are WSHSY and SAAADI. V dropped 8 bases and J dropped 6 bases, with 22 bases sitting between them. The CDR3 nucleotides are TGCGCCAGCCGGGGAAGGGCAGGGGAGGGGTCTGAAGCTTTCTTT. Its translation: CASRGRAGEGSEAFF.

J is TRBJ2-7 and V is TRBV11-2, with unresolved D. The CDR3 has 12 amino acids. Deletions cut 1 base from V and 4 bases from J, with 5 bases between. In germline, CDR1 is SGHAT, CDR2 FQNNGV. In nucleotides, the CDR3 is TGTGCCAGCAGCTTAGCCCGGTACGAGCAGTACTTC. This translates into CASSLARYEQYF.

The chain couples TRBV18 to TRBJ1-2; perhaps TRBD1 as D (5 bases). The V end was cut by 6 bases, the J end by 2 bases, with 13 bases between. Looked up from germline, CDR1 is KGHSH and CDR2 is LQKENI. This CDR3 is built from 14 residues. In DNA, the CDR3 is TGTGCCAGCTCTCGCAAGACAGAGAACTATGGCTACACCTTC. Amino acid sequence: CASSRKTENYGYTF.

Many counts were recorded for this clone. This rearrangement joins TRBV3-1 (or the pseudogene TRBV3-2) to TRBJ2-2; D is unresolved. Per the germline V gene, CDR1 is LGHDT and CDR2 is YNNKEL (reference sequence). The CDR3 is 14 residues long. Trimming took 1 base from V and 4 from J, leaving 7 bases between them. The CDR3 region has the DNA TGTGCCAGCAGCCAAGTGCTCAGCACCGGGGAGCTGTTTTTT. As protein: CASSQVLSTGELFF.

V gene TRBV5-1 combines with J gene TRBJ2-5; TRBD1 agrees at 9 bases. There are 14 residues in the CDR3. The V gene end was trimmed by 2 bases and the J gene end by 2 bases; junction bases not matched to a gene: 1. Germline V gene data show CDR1 as SGHRS and CDR2 as YFSETQ. CDR3 loop: CASSLGQGQETQYF. In DNA, the CDR3 is TGCGCCAGCAGCTTAGGACAGGGGCAAGAGACCCAGTACTTC.

This chain joins TRBV11-2 and TRBJ2-3; 7 bases map to TRBD2. CDR3 size: 16 residues. CDR1 is SGHAT and CDR2 is FQNNGV in the germline V gene. V lost 4 bases and J lost 2; bases outside the gene matches: 9. The CDR3 sequence is CASSYNPSGYTDTQYF. DNA of the CDR3: TGTGCCAGCAGCTACAACCCTAGCGGATACACAGATACGCAGTATTTT.

The chain recombines TRBV9 with TRBJ2-7; maybe TRBD2 (6 bases). Germline assignment: CDR1 SGDLS and CDR2 YYNGEE. The V and J ends lost 3 bases and 5 bases respectively, with 24 bases between them. CDR3 length equals 17 residues. The CDR3 loop is CASSGDWGERGVHEQYF. CDR3 DNA: TGTGCCAGCAGCGGAGATTGGGGGGAGCGAGGAGTCCACGAGCAGTACTTC. The whole variable domain, remainder taken from reference TRBV9 and TRBJ2-7, is DSGVTQTPKHLITATGQRVTLRCSPRSGDLSVYWYQQSLDQGLQFLIQYYNGEERAKGNILERFSAQQFPDLHSELNLSSLELGDSALYFCASSGDWGERGVHEQYFGPGTRLTVT.

The gene calls are TRBV7-9 and TRBJ1-3, with D unclear. The germline CDR1 and CDR2 sequences are SEHNR and FQNEAQ (reference sequence). This CDR3 comprises 15 residues. V was trimmed by 1 base and J by 3 bases, leaving 10 bases between them. CDR3 coding DNA: TGTGCCAGCAGCTTAGGGACGGGGAATGGAAACACCATATATTTT. Protein product: CASSLGTGNGNTIYF.

This clone showed up just once. The chain links TRBV10-3 to TRBJ2-7; 7 nucleotides align to TRBD1. CDR1 ENHRY and CDR2 SYGVKD come from the germline V gene. The V and J ends lost 10 bases and 5 bases, in that order; junction bases with no gene match: 20. The CDR3 runs 16 residues. The DNA for the CDR3 is TGTGCCACGACAGGGCATTCCGGGACAGTACAACACGAGCAGTACTTC. It specifies CATTGHSGTVQHEQYF.

This clone was recorded a few times. The chain has TRBV2 and TRBJ1-4, with 9 bases identical to TRBD1. Trimming took 8 bases from V and 6 from J; bases not matched to a gene: 4. Per germline, CDR1 SNHLY and CDR2 FYNNEI. The CDR3 totals 13 residues. CDR3: CASRTGEDEKLFF. CDR3 in DNA: TGTGCCAGCCGGACAGGGGAGGATGAAAAACTGTTTTTT.

This chain links TRBV7-3 with TRBJ2-1; 8 positions match TRBD2. Germline V CDR1 and CDR2: SGHTA, FQGTGA. The length of the CDR3 is 16 residues. V lost 4 bases and J lost 8; bases outside the gene matches: 13. The CDR3 is CASSSAGTRVSHEQFF. The CDR3 DNA is TGTGCCAGCAGCTCCGCCGGGACTAGGGTTTCCCATGAGCAGTTCTTC.

The chain links TRBV25-1 to TRBJ1-6; 9 nucleotides agree with TRBD1. The CDR3 loop spans 18 amino acids. The V and J ends lost 6 bases and 11 bases, in that order; junction bases with no gene match: 20. Germline V gene lookup returns CDR1 MGHDK and CDR2 SYGVNS. CDR3 residues: CASSLQGTGWNSWAPLHF. CDR3 bases: TGTGCCAGCAGCCTCCAAGGGACAGGGTGGAACTCTTGGGCACCCCTCCACTTT.

Regarding this clone: The sample holds other DNA sequences that translate to the same CDR3. The genes are TRBV9 and TRBJ1-5, with a tentative D call TRBD1 (5 bases). With 0 bases removed from V and 3 bases from J, the gap between germline ends came to 7 bases. CDR1 is SGDLS and CDR2 is YYNGEE in the germline V gene. This CDR3 has 14 amino acids. The CDR3 DNA is TGTGCCAGCAGCGTAGGGGACTCCAATCAGCCCCAGCATTTT. This gives the protein CASSVGDSNQPQHF.

This chain connects TRBV29-1 to TRBJ2-2; D is perhaps TRBD2 (6 bases). V lost 4 bases and J lost 2, with 14 bases in between. The CDR3 covers 15 residues. Germline loops: CDR1 SQVTM, CDR2 ANQGSEA. Written as DNA, the CDR3 is TGCAGCGTTGCGCGCGGGACGGCTAACACCGGGGAGCTGTTTTTT. It encodes CSVARGTANTGELFF.

The chain carries TRBV6-5 and TRBJ1-1, with 10 bases aligning to TRBD1. Germline trimming cut 7 bases from V and 3 bases from J; bases unmatched to any gene: 8. The CDR3 spans 15 residues. The germline V gene encodes CDR1 MNHEY and CDR2 SVGAGI. Written as DNA, the CDR3 is TGTGCCAGCACCGCCCCGGGACAGGGGTACACTGAAGCTTTCTTT. It translates to CASTAPGQGYTEAFF.

V gene TRBV24-1 combines with J gene TRBJ2-1; 12 bases agree with TRBD2. Germline lookup yields CDR1 KGHDR and CDR2 SFDVKD. CDR3 size: 16 residues. V trimming: 4 bases; J trimming: 4 bases; junction bases outside the gene matches: 4. CDR3 protein: CATSDLAGGRYNEQFF. DNA of the CDR3: TGTGCCACCAGTGACCTAGCGGGAGGGCGTTACAATGAGCAGTTCTTC.

The chain uses TRBV7-3 and TRBJ2-2; D is unclear. The germline CDR1 and CDR2 sequences are SGHTA and FQGTGA. The CDR3 runs 13 residues. Trimming stripped 8 bases from V and 5 bases from J, with 12 bases between. CDR3 protein: CASRMTGTGELFF. The CDR3 DNA follows: TGTGCCAGCCGCATGACCGGGACCGGGGAGCTGTTTTTT.